A selection of T cell receptor beta chains follows, all from one sample in a study of T cells in Graves' hyperthyroidism and ophthalmopathy. TCRdb re-called the multiplex PCR reads through MiXCR, storing one row per CDR3 protein. The repertoire holds some 620,000 distinct CDR3 sequences, with roughly 15% as singletons. Sequencing was carried out using blood. These receptors were taken from a woman aged 25 to 39 with Graves' hyperthyroidism. Both conserved end residues are part of each CDR3. D genes are given only for firm matches. A row's size may be missing; if present it is once, few, many or a size class.

size: NA; V: TRBV28; D: TRBD1; J: TRBJ1-4; length: 18; DNA: TGTGCCAGCAGTACCGAAAAAGGACAGGGTATCTTCAATGAAAAACTGTTTTTT; CDR3: CASSTEKGQGIFNEKLFF
size: few; V: TRBV27; D: NA; J: TRBJ1-2; length: 13; DNA: TGTGCCAGCAGTTTTAACGGAGCTGGGGGCTACACCTTC; CDR3: CASSFNGAGGYTF
size: NA; V: TRBV24-1; D: NA; J: TRBJ2-7; length: 16; DNA: TGTGCCACCAGTGAGGCTGGGCCTTATATCCCCTACGAGCAGTACTTC; CDR3: CATSEAGPYIPYEQYF
size: once; V: TRBV7-4; D: NA; J: TRBJ2-4; length: 13; DNA: TGTGCCAGCAGCACGGGGGACCTAAACATTCAGTACTTC; CDR3: CASSTGDLNIQYF
size: NA; V: TRBV29-1; D: NA; J: TRBJ1-3; length: 13; DNA: TGCAGCGTTAAAGACGGCTCTGGAAACACCATATATTTT; CDR3: CSVKDGSGNTIYF
size: many; V: TRBV11-2; D: TRBD2; J: TRBJ2-7; length: 16; DNA: TGTGCCAGCAGGGTTCGGGGGGGGGGCACCGCCTACGAGCAGTACTTC; CDR3: CASRVRGGGTAYEQYF
size: many; V: TRBV25-1; D: NA; J: TRBJ2-3; length: 18; DNA: TGTGCCAGCAGTGACACGACAGGACAGAAACAAACCACAGATACGCAGTATTTT; CDR3: CASSDTTGQKQTTDTQYF
size: NA; V: TRBV19; D: TRBD1; J: TRBJ1-1; length: 15; DNA: TGTGCCAGTAGGTCGACAGGGGGCTCGTACACTGAAGCTTTCTTT; CDR3: CASRSTGGSYTEAFF
size: NA; V: TRBV27; D: NA; J: TRBJ1-6; length: 13; DNA: TGTGCCAGCAGTTTAACCAGCAATTCACCCCTCCACTTT; CDR3: CASSLTSNSPLHF
size: many; V: TRBV7-8; D: NA; J: TRBJ1-1; length: 11; DNA: TGTGCCACGAGGGGCGGAACTGAAGCTTTCTTT; CDR3: CATRGGTEAFF
size: many; V: TRBV28; D: TRBD2; J: TRBJ2-5; length: 16; DNA: TGTGCCAGCAGTCGCTACTCAGCGGGGGTTGAAGAGACCCAGTACTTC; CDR3: CASSRYSAGVEETQYF
size: many; V: TRBV27; D: NA; J: TRBJ2-1; length: 13; DNA: TGTGCCAGCAGTTACACCGTAGGAGGTGAGCAGTTCTTC; CDR3: CASSYTVGGEQFF
size: many; V: TRBV29-1; D: NA; J: TRBJ2-3; length: 13; DNA: TGCAGCGTGGGGGAGAGGGGTGGTGATACGCAGTATTTT; CDR3: CSVGERGGDTQYF
size: many; V: TRBV12-3/TRBV12-4; D: NA; J: TRBJ1-1; length: 13; DNA: TGTGCCAGCAGTCATACAGCTAACACTGAAGCTTTCTTT; CDR3: CASSHTANTEAFF
size: NA; V: TRBV29-1; D: NA; J: TRBJ1-2; length: 11; DNA: TGCAGCGTTGAGGGCCGGGCCGCTGACACCTTC; CDR3: CSVEGRAADTF
size: many; V: TRBV6-1; D: NA; J: TRBJ2-1; length: 14; DNA: TGTGCCAGCAGACCCACAGGGACTGAGAATGAGCAGTTCTTC; CDR3: CASRPTGTENEQFF
size: NA; V: TRBV20-1; D: TRBD2; J: TRBJ2-7; length: 13; DNA: TGCAGTGCCAAGACTAGCGGGAGGGAGGCGCAGTACTTC; CDR3: CSAKTSGREAQYF
size: many; V: TRBV20-1; D: NA; J: TRBJ1-6; length: 15; DNA: TGCAGTGCTAGACGGGTCCAGGGTTCGGATTCACCCCTCCACTTT; CDR3: CSARRVQGSDSPLHF
size: NA; V: TRBV2; D: TRBD1; J: TRBJ2-7; length: 15; DNA: TGTGCCAGCAGTCCCGGGACAGGTCCCTCCTACGAGCAGTACTTC; CDR3: CASSPGTGPSYEQYF
size: few; V: TRBV5-1; D: NA; J: TRBJ1-1; length: 12; DNA: TGCGCCAGCAGGAAAGCGAACACTGAAGCTTTCTTT; CDR3: CASRKANTEAFF
size: many; V: TRBV11-3; D: TRBD2; J: TRBJ2-3; length: 16; DNA: TGTGCCAGCAGCAAACTAGCGGGAGGATTAACAGATACGCAGTATTTT; CDR3: CASSKLAGGLTDTQYF
size: few; V: TRBV28; D: NA; J: TRBJ2-6; length: 14; DNA: TGTGCCAGCAGGAGACCTCTGGGGGCCAACGTCCTGACTTTC; CDR3: CASRRPLGANVLTF
size: few; V: TRBV2; D: NA; J: TRBJ1-1; length: 14; DNA: TGTGCCAGCAGTGAACTTGGCAGGGGCACTGAAGCTTTCTTT; CDR3: CASSELGRGTEAFF
size: few; V: TRBV30; D: NA; J: TRBJ2-1; length: 11; DNA: TGTGCCGGGGAAGAATACAATGAGCAGTTCTTC; CDR3: CAGEEYNEQFF
size: many; V: TRBV9; D: NA; J: TRBJ2-7; length: 14; DNA: TGTGCCAGCAGCGTAGACGGCAGCTCTTTCGAGCAGTACTTC; CDR3: CASSVDGSSFEQYF